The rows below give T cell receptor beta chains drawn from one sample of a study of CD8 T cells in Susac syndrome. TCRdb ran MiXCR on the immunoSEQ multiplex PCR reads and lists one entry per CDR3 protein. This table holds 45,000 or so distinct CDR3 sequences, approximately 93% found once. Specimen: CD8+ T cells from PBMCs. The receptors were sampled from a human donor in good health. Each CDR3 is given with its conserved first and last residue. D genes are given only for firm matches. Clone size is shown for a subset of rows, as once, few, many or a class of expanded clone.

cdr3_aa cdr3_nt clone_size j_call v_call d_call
CATSTSGSFNEQFF TGCGCCACCTCGACTAGCGGGAGTTTTAATGAGCAGTTCTTC NA TRBJ2-1 TRBV5-1 TRBD2
CAIQGATNEKLFF TGTGCCATACAGGGGGCGACTAATGAAAAACTGTTTTTT NA TRBJ1-4 TRBV2 TRBD1
CSAKGLAGGTGELFF TGCAGTGCTAAAGGACTAGCGGGAGGGACCGGGGAGCTGTTTTTT NA TRBJ2-2 TRBV20-1 TRBD2
CASSLDPGQGRYNEKLFF TGTGCCAGCAGCTTGGATCCGGGACAGGGTCGTTACAATGAAAAACTGTTTTTT NA TRBJ1-4 TRBV7-2 TRBD1
CSVSGQGETQYF TGCAGCGTTTCGGGGCAAGGAGAGACCCAGTACTTC NA TRBJ2-5 TRBV29-1 NA
CASSIGIPGQGNQPQHF TGTGCCAGTAGTATCGGAATCCCGGGACAAGGCAATCAGCCCCAGCATTTT NA TRBJ1-5 TRBV19 NA
CASSLVPGINEQFF TGTGCCAGCAGCTTAGTCCCAGGGATCAATGAGCAGTTCTTC NA TRBJ2-1 TRBV11-2 NA
CASSPYPGSYEQYF TGTGCCAGCAGTCCCTACCCCGGGTCCTACGAGCAGTACTTC once TRBJ2-7 TRBV27 NA
CATNQRGYNEQFF TGTGCCACCAACCAGCGGGGTTACAATGAGCAGTTCTTC few TRBJ2-1 TRBV24-1 TRBD2
CASSDWGGGYGYTF TGTGCCAGCAGTGATTGGGGAGGGGGCTATGGCTACACCTTC NA TRBJ1-2 TRBV2 NA
CAWSWGALIEAFF TGTGCCTGGAGTTGGGGGGCCCTTATTGAAGCTTTCTTT NA TRBJ1-1 TRBV30 NA
CASSSETGRAYNEQFF TGTGCCAGTAGCTCCGAGACAGGTAGAGCCTACAATGAGCAGTTCTTC NA TRBJ2-1 TRBV19 NA
CASSGGQGFNQPQHF TGTGCCAGCAGTGGGGGACAGGGCTTCAATCAGCCCCAGCATTTT NA TRBJ1-5 TRBV27 TRBD1
CASSLEGATDTQYF TGTGCCAGCAGCTTAGAGGGGGCCACAGATACGCAGTATTTT NA TRBJ2-3 TRBV7-8 TRBD1
CASRSPGQGARQPQHF TGTGCCAGCAGATCCCCGGGACAGGGGGCACGTCAGCCCCAGCATTTT once TRBJ1-5 TRBV2 TRBD1
CASTFPGQGDEQFF TGTGCCAGCACCTTTCCGGGACAGGGGGATGAGCAGTTCTTC NA TRBJ2-1 TRBV28 TRBD1
CASSLAGGGTEQYF TGTGCCAGCAGCTTAGCGGGAGGGGGCACCGAGCAGTACTTC NA TRBJ2-7 TRBV7-6 NA
CASSQLLSEGATGELFF TGTGCCAGCAGCCAGCTCCTTAGCGAAGGAGCAACCGGGGAGCTGTTTTTT NA TRBJ2-2 TRBV4-2 NA
CATGGSGVYNEQFF TGTGCCACCGGCGGTAGCGGGGTGTACAATGAGCAGTTCTTC NA TRBJ2-1 TRBV15 TRBD2
CASGTSAYGRSYEQYF TGTGCCAGCGGAACCTCGGCATACGGGAGGAGCTACGAGCAGTACTTC NA TRBJ2-7 TRBV13 TRBD2
CASSSGHVEQYF TGTGCCAGCAGCTCAGGACACGTCGAGCAGTACTTC NA TRBJ2-7 TRBV12-3/TRBV12-4 NA
CASSQGTEQFF TGCGCCAGCAGCCAAGGGACTGAGCAGTTCTTC NA TRBJ2-1 TRBV4-1 NA
CASSSDRASSYEQYF TGTGCCAGCAGCTCGGACAGGGCAAGCTCCTACGAGCAGTACTTC NA TRBJ2-7 TRBV6-2/TRBV6-3 TRBD1
CASLTSGTGELFF TGTGCCAGCCTGACTAGCGGTACCGGGGAGCTGTTTTTT NA TRBJ2-2 TRBV3-1 TRBD2
CASSLVLSEQYF TGTGCCAGCAGCTTAGTTCTCTCCGAGCAGTACTTC NA TRBJ2-7 TRBV7-9 NA
CASSFGTNTEAFF TGTGCCAGCAGCTTTGGCACGAACACTGAAGCTTTCTTT NA TRBJ1-1 TRBV11-2 NA
CASSPIPLQVGGFQETQYF TGTGCCAGCAGTCCTATTCCCCTCCAAGTCGGGGGATTCCAAGAGACCCAGTACTTC NA TRBJ2-5 TRBV27 NA
CASSYPTPPLGQPDTEAFF TGTGCCAGCAGTTACCCAACCCCCCCACTCGGACAGCCCGACACTGAAGCTTTCTTT NA TRBJ1-1 TRBV6-2/TRBV6-3 NA
CASSWGTGVGQPQHF TGTGCCAGCAGTTGGGGTACAGGGGTAGGTCAGCCCCAGCATTTT NA TRBJ1-5 TRBV27 TRBD1
CASSGGLTQRAYNEQFF TGTGCCAGCAGCGGGGGACTCACACAGCGGGCCTACAATGAGCAGTTCTTC NA TRBJ2-1 TRBV7-9 NA
CASSLDYSGQNEQFF TGTGCCAGCAGCTTAGATTACAGTGGCCAAAATGAGCAGTTCTTC NA TRBJ2-1 TRBV11-2 NA
CASSDLAGEYNEQFF TGTGCCAGCAGTGATCTAGCGGGGGAATACAATGAGCAGTTCTTC NA TRBJ2-1 TRBV25-1 TRBD2
CASSLPAVAKNIQYF TGTGCCAGCAGCTTGCCAGCTGTTGCCAAAAACATTCAGTACTTC few TRBJ2-4 TRBV11-2 NA
CSVEVGWAYEQYF TGCAGCGTTGAAGTGGGGTGGGCCTACGAGCAGTACTTC few TRBJ2-7 TRBV29-1 NA
CASTRGLAGANPYEQYF TGTGCCAGCACCAGAGGACTAGCGGGTGCTAATCCCTACGAGCAGTACTTC NA TRBJ2-7 TRBV6-1 TRBD2
CASSESRQDTF TGTGCCAGCAGTGAATCTCGTCAAGACACCTTC NA TRBJ1-2 TRBV6-1 NA
CSVYPSGGDYNEQFF TGCAGCGTGTATCCTAGCGGGGGGGACTACAATGAGCAGTTCTTC NA TRBJ2-1 TRBV29-1 TRBD2
CASSQGTDQPQHF TGTGCCAGCAGCCAGGGGACCGATCAGCCCCAGCATTTT NA TRBJ1-5 TRBV3-1 NA
CASSATPRGWTEAFF TGTGCCAGTAGTGCCACCCCGCGGGGATGGACTGAAGCTTTCTTT NA TRBJ1-1 TRBV19 NA
CATSATRDTTFSGANVLTF TGTGCCACCAGTGCCACTCGGGACACGACCTTCTCTGGGGCCAACGTCCTGACTTTC once TRBJ2-6 TRBV24-1 NA
CASSQVGSSYNEQFF TGTGCCAGCAGCCAGGTGGGTAGCTCCTACAATGAGCAGTTCTTC NA TRBJ2-1 TRBV3-1 NA
CASSPFRGYNEQFF TGTGCCAGCAGCCCCTTTCGGGGGTACAATGAGCAGTTCTTC NA TRBJ2-1 TRBV14 NA
CASRNTDTQYF TGTGCCAGCCGAAACACAGATACGCAGTATTTT NA TRBJ2-3 TRBV25-1 NA
CASSINPGASEKYEQYF TGTGCCAGCAGCATCAACCCCGGGGCTAGCGAGAAATACGAGCAGTACTTC NA TRBJ2-7 TRBV13 NA
CASSPDRGTHNEQFF TGCGCCAGCAGCCCGGACAGGGGGACCCACAATGAGCAGTTCTTC NA TRBJ2-1 TRBV5-1 TRBD1